The TCR beta chain described here comes from a study of T cell responses to AZD1222 COVID-19 vaccine. The study's findings and limits: The number of AZD1222 recipients seropositive at baseline was only 6 or 7. The donors showed a predominance of white British ancestry and of females, with possible underestimation of clonal diversity.

Note on this clone: Its target is not known.

Data came from immunoSEQ multiplex PCR; TCRdb stores just in-frame clones and leaves some out. The sample lists roughly 110,000 clones, just over 90% occurring once. Pooled together were second doses at about 4 or about 12 weeks. V was pared by 4 bases and J by 7 bases, with 11 bases between. Germline CDR1 WSHSY, CDR2 SAAADI. This CDR3 has 12 residues. This sequence originates from an adult who received the AZD1222 COVID-19 vaccine. The sample was peripheral blood, taken 28 days after the second AZD1222 dose. The V gene is TRBV10-2, the J gene TRBJ2-7; tentatively, D is TRBD1 (6 bases). This chain's CDR3 is CASSVLRGEQYF. CDR3 DNA: TGCGCCAGCAGTGTTCTGAGGGGGGAGCAGTACTTC.